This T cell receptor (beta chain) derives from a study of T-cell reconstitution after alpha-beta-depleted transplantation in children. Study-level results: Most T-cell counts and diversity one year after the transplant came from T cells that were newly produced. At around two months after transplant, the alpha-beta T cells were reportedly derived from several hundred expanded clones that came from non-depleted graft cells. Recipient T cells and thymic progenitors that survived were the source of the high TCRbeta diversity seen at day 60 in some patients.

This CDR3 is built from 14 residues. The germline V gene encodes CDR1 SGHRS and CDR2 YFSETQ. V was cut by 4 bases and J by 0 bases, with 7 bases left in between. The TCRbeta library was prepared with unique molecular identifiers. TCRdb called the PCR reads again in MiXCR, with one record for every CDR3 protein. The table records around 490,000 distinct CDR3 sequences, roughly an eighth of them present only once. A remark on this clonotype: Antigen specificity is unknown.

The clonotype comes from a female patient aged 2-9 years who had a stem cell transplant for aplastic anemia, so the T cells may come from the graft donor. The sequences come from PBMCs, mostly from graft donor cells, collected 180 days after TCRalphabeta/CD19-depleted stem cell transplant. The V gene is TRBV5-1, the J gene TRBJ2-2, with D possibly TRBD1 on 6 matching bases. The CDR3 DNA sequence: TGCGCCAGCAGCGGGACAACGAACACCGGGGAGCTGTTTTTT. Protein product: CASSGTTNTGELFF.